This TCR beta chain was documented in a study of blood T cell repertoires in COVID-19 (dated by TCRdb to 2018 to 2021). Broadly, across the study: The collaborator samples originated in the United States, Italy and Spain and spanned the acute and convalescent phases of COVID-19. A freely available public database, intended as a resource for researchers studying the immune response to SARS-CoV-2, is where the repertoires were released. Deeply sampled blood TCRbeta repertoires from subjects exposed to, actively infected with, or recovered from COVID-19 were included in the dataset. The samples were drawn from two sources: the first 160 participants of the ongoing ImmuneRACE study, and over 950 subjects contributed by 6 global collaborators. The material from the prospective study consisted of cDNA or gDNA derived from T cells, B-cell-depleted T cells, or PBMCs. HLA class I and class II types, where available, came from metadata supplied by the sample provider rather than from assay-based typing. Sample metadata almost always included a de-identified subject ID, COVID-19 status, age in years and sex. What the study reported, not specific to this receptor: The amount of clinical and demographic metadata varied by source and participant and was provided uncurated.

TCRbeta CDR3 regions were amplified from genomic DNA by means of the immunoSEQ Assay, a bias-controlled multiplex PCR. The source study handled its data this way. Nucleated cell counts per sample were estimated from amplification of reference gene primers within the assay. To quantify the absolute abundance of each unique TCRbeta CDR3 rearrangement, sequence reads were collapsed and filtered. For each sample, productive Simpson clonality was calculated as the square root of Simpson's diversity index across productive rearrangements. Imported from immuneACCESS, the table was reduced by TCRdb to in-frame sequences with V and J called. These copies leave out some clones; in studies compared against another copy, an unresolved V gene accounts for under half, and the cause of the remainder is not known. V and J calls plus clone size are reproduced from that table; the DNA served to infer D and trimming. The sample records a few hundred thousand clones, approximately 86% of which are singletons. Roughly 2% of the sample belongs to the ten largest clones.

V drops 5 bases and J drops 5 bases, leaving 17 bases in between. The CDR3 covers 16 residues, taking in both the cysteine and the phenylalanine. Only the CDR3 DNA is retained, 48 bases long and in frame from the first base. CDR1 and CDR2 are drawn from the germline V gene: SGHDT, YYEEEE. Whole blood was collected in K2EDTA tubes by collaborating institutions according to the institutions' own protocols. For TCRbeta analysis, collaborators shipped samples as frozen whole blood, isolated PBMCs, or DNA extracted from either of those sample types. A word on this clone: Its antigen is still unknown. Within one base of it there is no much larger clone, and no base qualities were kept.

The receptor's source is a man between 18 and 35 years old with active or convalescent COVID-19. The chain is assembled from TRBV5-6 and TRBJ1-6; TRBD1 is a weak D gene call, 5 bases matching. The source material was peripheral blood. The CDR3 region has the sequence CASRSGGLLNNSPLHF. The DNA reads TGTGCCAGCAGAAGCGGGGGACTCCTGAATAATTCACCCCTCCACTTT. The entire variable domain, with the stretches around the CDR3 drawn from the reference TRBV5-6 and TRBJ1-6 proteins, is DAGVTQSPTHLIKTRGQQVTLRCSPKSGHDTVSWYQQALGQGPQFIFQYYEEEERQRGNFPDRFSGHQFPNYSSELNVNALLLGDSALYLCASRSGGLLNNSPLHFGNGTRLTVT.